The 13 T cell receptor beta chains below all came from one sample that was sequenced in a study of CD8+CD57+ T cells in acquired aplastic anemia. Genomic DNA provided the template from which TCR beta VDJ and CDR3 profiles were obtained. One entry per CDR3 protein results from TCRdb running MiXCR on the reads. The repertoire includes some 200,000 distinct CDR3 sequences, around 63% of them detected once, and 25% to 30% sits in the top ten. Sequencing was carried out using sorted CD4+, CD8+, or CD8+CD57+ T cells (not recorded which) from PBMCs. These receptors were obtained from a human donor in good health.

This sequence joins TRBV24-1 and TRBJ2-1; 9 nucleotides match TRBD2. The CDR3 consists of 14 residues. V was pared by 3 bases and J by 6 bases, with 2 bases of the junction left unmatched. Germline V gene data show CDR1 as KGHDR and CDR2 as SFDVKD. CDR3 residues: CATSDLAGINEQFF. The CDR3 DNA reads TGTGCCACCAGTGATCTAGCGGGGATCAATGAGCAGTTCTTC.

The rearrangement joins TRBV5-1 to TRBJ1-1; possible D gene TRBD1, 5 bases. The CDR3 runs 14 residues. Between the trimmed V and J ends, which lost 7 bases and 2 bases, there was a span of 15 bases. In germline, CDR1 is SGHRS, CDR2 YFSETQ. CDR3 bases: TGCGCCAGCGGGGCCCGGACGGCTAACACTGAAGCTTTCTTT. This encodes CASGARTANTEAFF. The complete variable domain, with remaining parts taken from reference TRBV5-1 and TRBJ1-1, reads KAGVTQTPRYLIKTRGQQVTLSCSPISGHRSVSWYQQTPGQGLQFLFEYFSETQRNKGNFPGRFSGRQFSNSRSEMNVSTLELGDSALYLCASGARTANTEAFFGQGTRLTVV.

This chain uses TRBV6-6 with TRBJ2-7; no definite D call. CDR1 and CDR2 (germline): MNHNY, SVGAGI (reference sequence). The CDR3 has 11 residues. Trimming took off 0 bases at V and 12 bases at J, with 9 bases between the two ends. The CDR3 nucleotides read TGTGCCAGCAGTTACTCCTATGGACGGTACTTC. Encoded protein: CASSYSYGRYF.

This chain links TRBV24-1 with TRBJ2-5, with D hard to call. The V gene lost 2 bases and the J gene lost 2 bases, with 11 bases spanning the gap. There are 15 residues in the CDR3. The germline gives CDR1 KGHDR, CDR2 SFDVKD. The CDR3 region has the DNA TGTGCCACCAGTGATTCGGGCAGGCTTCAAGAGACCCAGTACTTC. Its translation is CATSDSGRLQETQYF.

This clonotype showed up many times. The chain links TRBV7-9 to TRBJ2-7, with D possibly matching TRBD2 (5 bases). V was shortened by 0 bases and J by 6 bases, with 9 bases between the two germline ends. The CDR3 totals 13 residues. Per germline, CDR1 SEHNR and CDR2 FQNEAQ (reference sequence). CDR3 residues: CASSLAAGGEQYF. In nucleotides, the CDR3 is TGTGCCAGCAGCTTAGCGGCAGGAGGCGAGCAGTACTTC.

This clonotype was detected many times. This chain uses TRBV10-1 with TRBJ2-3; D might be TRBD1 (6 bases). From germline, CDR1 is WNHNN and CDR2 SYGVQD (reference sequence). Trimming removed 10 bases from V and 1 base from J, with 18 bases in between. The CDR3 is 15 residues long. CDR3 residues: CATTIDRFGTDTQYF. The CDR3 nucleotides read TGCGCCACCACGATCGACAGGTTCGGCACAGATACGCAGTATTTT.

This clonotype was found many times. This rearrangement joins TRBV7-9 to TRBJ1-2; D is uncertain. The V end lost 1 base, the J end lost 1 base, and 10 bases lay between the germline ends. The CDR3 has 15 amino acids. Germline CDR1 and CDR2: SEHNR and FQNEAQ (reference sequence). The CDR3 DNA follows: TGTGCCAGCAGCTTAGGTACAGAAGTTAACTATGGCTACACCTTC. Residues: CASSLGTEVNYGYTF.

The V gene is TRBV2, the J gene TRBJ2-7; the D gene is possibly TRBD2 (6 bases). CDR3 length: 15 residues. Trimming left V 3 bases short and J 4 bases short, with 16 bases between. CDR1 SNHLY and CDR2 FYNNEI come from the germline V gene. CDR3 DNA: TGTGCCAGCAGTGATGGGGGGAGTCTTTTTTACGAGCAGTACTTC. It encodes CASSDGGSLFYEQYF.

This clonotype was counted at least ten times. V is TRBV3-1 and J is TRBJ2-3; D unclear. V was trimmed by 4 bases and J by 2 bases, leaving 7 bases between them. Germline CDR1 and CDR2: LGHDT and YNNKEL (reference sequence). The CDR3 sequence is 13 residues long. The DNA for the CDR3 is TGTGCCAGCAGCCCCCCGTTCACAGATACGCAGTATTTT. Protein sequence: CASSPPFTDTQYF.

This clonotype was seen more than once but under ten times. This chain connects TRBV11-2 to TRBJ2-7, with a tentative D call TRBD1 (6 bases). This CDR3 comprises 12 residues. Germline V gives CDR1 SGHAT, CDR2 FQNNGV. Trimming cost V 5 bases and J 5 bases, with 10 bases left between them. CDR3 amino acids: CASSPDRNEQYF. Written as DNA, the CDR3 is TGTGCCAGCAGCCCTGACAGGAACGAGCAGTACTTC.

This clonotype was counted many times. J is TRBJ2-7 and V is TRBV12-3 or TRBV12-4; TRBD2 is a possible D gene (6 bases). Trimming removed 5 bases at V and 6 bases at J, with 11 bases between. The CDR3 has 12 residues. The chain's CDR3 is CASSEGTLEQYF. CDR3 sequence (DNA): TGTGCCAGCAGTGAGGGGACTCTCGAGCAGTACTTC.

The chain recombines TRBV24-1 with TRBJ2-3; D is perhaps TRBD1 or TRBD2 (5 bases each). The CDR3 runs to 17 residues. V was trimmed by 0 bases and J by 0 bases, leaving 12 bases between them. Looked up from germline, CDR1 is KGHDR and CDR2 is SFDVKD. The CDR3 loop is CATSDLRSGPSTDTQYF. The CDR3 DNA reads as TGTGCCACCAGTGATTTGCGTTCGGGACCTAGCACAGATACGCAGTATTTT.

In its sample, this clonotype was seen a few times. The chain links TRBV2 to TRBJ1-6; unclear D gene. The germline V and J ends were trimmed by 5 bases and 0 bases, with 14 bases remaining between them. The germline gives CDR1 SNHLY, CDR2 FYNNEI. This CDR3 comprises 17 residues. The CDR3, as DNA: TGTGCCAGCAGTTTCCCTGCGGGAGGCTCCTATAATTCACCCCTCCACTTT. It yields the protein CASSFPAGGSYNSPLHF.